Listed here are 21 T cell receptor beta chains from one sample, sequenced in a study of PD-1 blockade in classical Hodgkin lymphoma. Time point here: cycle 4 day 1 (C4D1), after 5 to 7 weeks of nivolumab. Each patient experienced a relapse that followed autologous stem cell transplantation, and brentuximab vedotin exposure varied. Clones were sequenced by immunoSEQ multiplex PCR, and TCRdb holds only the in-frame ones, with some missing. The sample includes tens of thousands of clones, about 75% of them seen just once. Sequencing used peripheral blood mononuclear cells (PBMCs), obtained before the fourth cycle of nivolumab. Receptor source: a human donor with classical Hodgkin lymphoma.

The chain links TRBV2 to TRBJ2-7; 9 bases match TRBD1. This CDR3 region has 14 residues. Trimming removed 8 bases from V and 5 bases from J; junction bases left unmatched: 10. Per the germline V gene, CDR1 is SNHLY and CDR2 is FYNNEI. This chain's CDR3 is CASLTGTGRHEQYF. DNA for the CDR3: TGTGCCAGCCTTACCGGGACAGGGAGGCACGAGCAGTACTTC.

The chain uses TRBV7-6 and TRBJ2-1, with D unresolved. The V and J ends lost 5 bases and 4 bases respectively, with 15 bases between them. The germline gives CDR1 SGHVS, CDR2 FNYEAQ. This CDR3 region has 15 residues. The CDR3: CASSPGAAVYNEQFF. The CDR3 DNA reads as TGTGCCAGCAGCCCCGGCGCTGCGGTTTACAATGAGCAGTTCTTC.

The rearrangement joins TRBV28 to TRBJ2-7, with 7 positions matching TRBD1. V lost 5 bases to trimming and J lost 2 bases; unmatched junction nucleotides: 6. Germline-derived CDR1 and CDR2 are MDHEN and SYDVKM. This CDR3 is 14 amino acids long. This chain's CDR3 is CASSPPGQTYEQYF. DNA of the CDR3: TGTGCCAGCAGTCCCCCGGGACAGACCTACGAGCAGTACTTC.

The CDR3 reads CASSPFSAPGETQYF. The DNA for the CDR3 is TGTGCCAGCTCACCATTTAGCGCTCCCGGGGAGACCCAGTACTTC. J is TRBJ2-5 and V is TRBV18, with TRBD2 as a possible D gene (5 bases). The V gene's germline CDR1 is KGHSH and CDR2 LQKENI. The CDR3 loop spans 15 amino acids. Trimming left V 2 bases short and J 5 bases short, with 15 bases between.

The CDR3 reads CAWEVRGRYNEQFF. In DNA form, the CDR3 reads TGTGCCTGGGAGGTAAGGGGCAGGTACAATGAGCAGTTCTTC. The chain carries TRBV30 and TRBJ2-1, with a weak D call TRBD1 (5 bases). V dropped 5 bases and J dropped 4 bases, with 15 bases sitting between them. This CDR3 region has 14 residues. Germline assignment: CDR1 GTSNPN and CDR2 SVGIG (reference sequence). Complete variable domain (other parts from reference TRBV30 and TRBJ2-1): SQTIHQWPATLVQPVGSPLSLECTVEGTSNPNLYWYRQAAGRGLQLLFYSVGIGQISSEVPQNLSASRPQDRQFILSSKKLLLSDSGFYLCAWEVRGRYNEQFFGPGTRLTVL.

The chain links TRBV28 to TRBJ1-2; a possible D gene is TRBD1 (6 bases). The CDR3 loop spans 16 amino acids. Germline values: CDR1 MDHEN, CDR2 SYDVKM. V dropped 4 bases and J dropped 6 bases, with 21 bases sitting between them. Written as DNA, the CDR3 is TGTGCCAGCAGTTCTGAGCCAGGGGACTCTAGAAATGGCTACACCTTC. It yields the protein CASSSEPGDSRNGYTF.

V is TRBV15 and J is TRBJ2-3; no firm D call. Germline V CDR1 and CDR2: LNHNV, YYDKDF (reference sequence). The CDR3 runs 12 residues. V lost 1 base, J lost 5 bases, and 4 bases lay in between. The CDR3 spells CATSRAGDTQYF. In DNA form, the CDR3 reads TGTGCCACCAGCAGAGCTGGAGATACGCAGTATTTT.

The chain carries TRBV7-8 and TRBJ2-2; no clear D. CDR1 and CDR2 from the germline V gene are SGHVS and FQNEAQ. The germline V and J ends were trimmed by 0 bases and 1 base, with 12 bases remaining between them. CDR3 length: 17 amino acids. The CDR3 DNA reads TGTGCCAGCAGCTTAGCTGGAACGGCACAGAACACCGGGGAGCTGTTTTTT. Protein sequence: CASSLAGTAQNTGELFF.

In this sample, this clone turned up a few times. CDR3 amino acids: CASSRQTSLHTEAFF. The DNA for the CDR3 is TGTGCCAGCAGCCGACAGACTTCGTTACACACTGAAGCTTTCTTT. The V call is TRBV11-1, the J call TRBJ1-1; D might be TRBD1 (5 bases). V was cut by 5 bases and J by 3 bases, with 16 bases left in between. CDR1 is SGHAT, CDR2 FQDESV, per germline (reference sequence). This CDR3 contains 15 residues.

This clone has a single count. The V and J genes are TRBV5-1 and TRBJ2-7; 11 bases line up with TRBD2. Trimming removed 0 bases from V and 6 bases from J; junction bases left unmatched: 11. The CDR3 sequence is 17 residues long. CDR1 is SGHRS and CDR2 is YFSETQ in the germline V gene. The CDR3 reads CASSLASRLAGLGEQYF. For the CDR3, the DNA is TGCGCCAGCAGCTTGGCCTCACGACTAGCGGGACTCGGCGAGCAGTACTTC.

This rearrangement joins TRBV7-9 to TRBJ2-3, with 7 positions matching TRBD1. Germline trimming cut 4 bases from V and 2 bases from J; bases unmatched to any gene: 15. The CDR3 runs 18 residues. The germline V gene has CDR1 SEHNR and CDR2 FQNEAQ (reference sequence). CDR3 DNA: TGTGCCAGCAGCTATTACGGGTGGACAGGTACTTTCACAGATACGCAGTATTTT. Its translation is CASSYYGWTGTFTDTQYF.

The rearrangement joins TRBV18 to TRBJ2-7; D call uncertain. CDR3 length: 15 residues. Trimming pared 2 bases from V and 0 bases from J, leaving 11 bases between. Germline values: CDR1 KGHSH, CDR2 LQKENI. The CDR3 DNA follows: TGTGCCAGCTCACCATTAAGAGACAACTCCTACGAGCAGTACTTC. This codes for CASSPLRDNSYEQYF.

This chain uses TRBV5-4 with TRBJ1-1; D may be TRBD1 (6 bases). Trimming pared 1 base from V and 1 base from J, leaving 11 bases between. The CDR3 has 15 residues. Germline CDR1 SGHNT, CDR2 YYREEE (reference sequence). Here the CDR3 DNA reads TGTGCCAGCAGCTTGTGGGTGGGGGCGAACACTGAAGCTTTCTTT. It specifies CASSLWVGANTEAFF.

This clone has a handful of counts. The chain carries TRBV11-3 and TRBJ2-7, with a weak D call TRBD1 (5 bases). Trimming removed 4 bases from V and 4 bases from J, with 11 bases in between. Germline V gene sequence: CDR1 SGHNT, CDR2 YENEEA. This CDR3 region has 13 residues. CDR3 nucleotide sequence: TGTGCCAGCAGCTCCACGGCAGGGTACGAGCAGTACTTC. Amino acids: CASSSTAGYEQYF.

The V gene is TRBV28, the J gene TRBJ1-1; 11 bases align to TRBD1. With 3 bases clipped from V and 4 bases from J, the junction kept 7 bases outside the gene matches. The CDR3 contains 16 residues. Germline CDR1 is MDHEN and CDR2 is SYDVKM. CDR3: CASSFSPGQGGTEAFF. The CDR3 DNA reads as TGTGCCAGCAGTTTCTCCCCGGGACAGGGGGGCACTGAAGCTTTCTTT. The complete variable domain, with remaining parts taken from reference TRBV28 and TRBJ1-1, reads DVKVTQSSRYLVKRTGEKVFLECVQDMDHENMFWYRQDPGLGLRLIYFSYDVKMKEKGDIPEGYSVSREKKERFSLILESASTNQTSMYLCASSFSPGQGGTEAFFGQGTRLTVV.

The V call is TRBV7-9, the J call TRBJ2-5; 7 bases line up with TRBD2. The CDR3 is 13 residues long. The J segment lost 1 base and the V segment lost 7 bases, leaving 3 bases of the junction unmatched. Per germline, CDR1 SEHNR and CDR2 FQNEAQ (reference sequence). The CDR3 is CASTTGGQETQYF. The CDR3 coding sequence is TGTGCCAGCACCACGGGGGGCCAAGAGACCCAGTACTTC. The full variable domain, with the rest looked up from reference TRBV7-9 and TRBJ2-5, is DTGVSQNPRHKITKRGQNVTFRCDPISEHNRLYWYRQTLGQGPEFLTYFQNEAQLEKSRLLSDRFSAERPKGSFSTLEIQRTEQGDSAMYLCASTTGGQETQYFGPGTRLLVL.

The rearrangement uses TRBV27 and TRBJ1-2; D perhaps matches TRBD1 (5 bases). The germline CDR1 and CDR2 sequences are MNHEY and SMNVEV (reference sequence). Trimming left V 0 bases short and J 2 bases short, with 10 bases between. The CDR3 extends over 15 amino acids. In DNA, the CDR3 is TGTGCCAGCAGTTTATCGTTCGGGGCCAACTATGGCTACACCTTC. It yields the protein CASSLSFGANYGYTF.

The CDR3 protein is CASKLFGQGHNEQFF. The CDR3 DNA reads as TGTGCCAGCAAGCTGTTCGGACAGGGCCACAATGAGCAGTTCTTC. This rearrangement joins TRBV6-5 to TRBJ2-1; TRBD1 matches 8 bases. This CDR3 region has 15 residues. Trimming at V came to 7 bases and at J to 5 bases, leaving 10 bases not matched to a gene. Looked up from germline, CDR1 is MNHEY and CDR2 is SVGAGI.

The chain is built from TRBV4-3 and TRBJ2-1, with D tentatively TRBD2 (6 bases). V lost 3 bases and J lost 8, with 11 bases in between. Germline V gene data show CDR1 as LGHNA and CDR2 as YSLEER. This CDR3 contains 13 residues. The CDR3 protein is CASSHGGYDEQFF. As DNA, the CDR3 is TGCGCCAGCAGCCACGGGGGATATGATGAGCAGTTCTTC.

CDR3 loop: CASSYGTVDQPQHF. The DNA of the CDR3 is TGTGCCAGCAGTTACGGGACAGTGGATCAGCCCCAGCATTTT. V is TRBV6-6 and J is TRBJ1-5; 7 bases map to TRBD1. The CDR3 is made up of 14 amino acids. Germline V gene sequence: CDR1 MNHNY, CDR2 SVGAGI (reference sequence). J lost 5 bases, V lost 2 bases, and 3 bases had no gene match.

V gene TRBV7-2 combines with J gene TRBJ2-5; D is perhaps TRBD1 (6 bases). Germline CDR1 SGHTA, CDR2 FQGNSA. Trimming removed 1 base from V and 5 bases from J, with 8 bases in between. The CDR3 spans 13 residues. CDR3 DNA sequence: TGTGCCAGCAGCTTAGACAGGGAGGAGACCCAGTACTTC. It yields the protein CASSLDREETQYF.